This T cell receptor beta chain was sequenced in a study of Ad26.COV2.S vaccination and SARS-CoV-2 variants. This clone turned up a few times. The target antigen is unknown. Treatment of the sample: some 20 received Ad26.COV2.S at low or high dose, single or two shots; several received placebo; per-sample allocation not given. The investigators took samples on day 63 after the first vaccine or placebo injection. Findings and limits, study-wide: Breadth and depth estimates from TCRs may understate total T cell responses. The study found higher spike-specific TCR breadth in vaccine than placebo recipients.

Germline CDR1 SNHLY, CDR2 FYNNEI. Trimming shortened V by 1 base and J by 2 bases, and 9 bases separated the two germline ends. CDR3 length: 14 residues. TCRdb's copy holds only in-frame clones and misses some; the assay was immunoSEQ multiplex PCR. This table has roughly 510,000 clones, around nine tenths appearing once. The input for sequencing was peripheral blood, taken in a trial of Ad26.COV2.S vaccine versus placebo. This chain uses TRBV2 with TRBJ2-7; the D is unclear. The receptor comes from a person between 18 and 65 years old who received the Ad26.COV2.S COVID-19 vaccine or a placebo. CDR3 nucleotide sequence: TGTGCCAGCAGTGAAGGGTTACCAGCCTACGAGCAGTACTTC. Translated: CASSEGLPAYEQYF.